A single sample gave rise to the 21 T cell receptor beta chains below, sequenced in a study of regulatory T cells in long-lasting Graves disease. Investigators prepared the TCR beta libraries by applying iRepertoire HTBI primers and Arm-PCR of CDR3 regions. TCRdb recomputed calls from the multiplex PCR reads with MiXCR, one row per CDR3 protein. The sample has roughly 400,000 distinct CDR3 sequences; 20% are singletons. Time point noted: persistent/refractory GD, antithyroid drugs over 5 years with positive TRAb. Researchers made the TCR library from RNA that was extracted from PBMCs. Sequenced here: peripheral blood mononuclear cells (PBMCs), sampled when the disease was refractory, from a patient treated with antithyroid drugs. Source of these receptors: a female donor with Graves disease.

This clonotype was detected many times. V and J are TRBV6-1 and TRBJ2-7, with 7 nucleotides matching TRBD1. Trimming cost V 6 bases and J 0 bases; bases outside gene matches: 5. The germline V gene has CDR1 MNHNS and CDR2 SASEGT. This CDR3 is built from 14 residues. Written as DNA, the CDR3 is TGTGCCAGCAGGTCGACAGGGAGCTCCTACGAGCAGTACTTC. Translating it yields CASRSTGSSYEQYF.

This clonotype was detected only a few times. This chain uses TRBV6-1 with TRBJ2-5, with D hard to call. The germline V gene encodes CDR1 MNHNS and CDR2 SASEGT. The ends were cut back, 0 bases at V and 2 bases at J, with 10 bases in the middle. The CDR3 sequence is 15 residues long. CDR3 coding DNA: TGTGCCAGCAGTGAAGCGGCAGGTAATCAAGAGACCCAGTACTTC. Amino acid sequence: CASSEAAGNQETQYF.

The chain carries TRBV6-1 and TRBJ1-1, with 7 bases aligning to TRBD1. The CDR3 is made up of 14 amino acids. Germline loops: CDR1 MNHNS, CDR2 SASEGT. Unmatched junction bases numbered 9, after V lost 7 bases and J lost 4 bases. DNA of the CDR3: TGTGCCAGCACCACCCAGGGGGTGTTCACTGAAGCTTTCTTT. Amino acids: CASTTQGVFTEAFF.

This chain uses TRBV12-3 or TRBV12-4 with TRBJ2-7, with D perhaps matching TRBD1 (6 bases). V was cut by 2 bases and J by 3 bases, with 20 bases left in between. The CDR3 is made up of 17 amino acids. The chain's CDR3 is CASSLLPTGQFFYEQYF. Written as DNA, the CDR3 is TGTGCCAGCAGTTTACTGCCTACCGGACAGTTTTTCTACGAGCAGTACTTC.

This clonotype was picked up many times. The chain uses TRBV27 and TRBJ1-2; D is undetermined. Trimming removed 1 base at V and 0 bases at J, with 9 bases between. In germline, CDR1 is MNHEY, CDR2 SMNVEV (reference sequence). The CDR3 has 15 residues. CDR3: CASSLYGLANYGYTF. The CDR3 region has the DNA TGTGCCAGCAGTTTATATGGCTTGGCTAACTATGGCTACACCTTC.

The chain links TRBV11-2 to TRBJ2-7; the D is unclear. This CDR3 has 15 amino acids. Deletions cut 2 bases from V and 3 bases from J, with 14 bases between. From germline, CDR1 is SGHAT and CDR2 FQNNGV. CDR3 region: CASSLSMEAFYEQYF. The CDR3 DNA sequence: TGTGCCAGCAGCTTAAGTATGGAAGCCTTCTACGAGCAGTACTTC.

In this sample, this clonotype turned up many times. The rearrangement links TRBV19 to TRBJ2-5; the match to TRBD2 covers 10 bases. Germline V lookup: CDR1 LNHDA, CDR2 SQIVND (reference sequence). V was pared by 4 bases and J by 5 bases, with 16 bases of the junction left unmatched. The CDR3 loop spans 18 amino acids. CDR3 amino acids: CASSTRPISGRSSETQYF. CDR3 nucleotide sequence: TGTGCCAGTAGTACCCGTCCGATTAGCGGGAGGAGTAGTGAGACCCAGTACTTC.

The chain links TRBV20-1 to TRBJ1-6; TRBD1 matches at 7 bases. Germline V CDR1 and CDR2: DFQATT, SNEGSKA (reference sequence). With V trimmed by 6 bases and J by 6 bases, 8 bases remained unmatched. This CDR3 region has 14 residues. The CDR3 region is CSARNRGGNSPLHF. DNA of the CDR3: TGCAGTGCGCGGAACAGGGGTGGTAATTCACCCCTCCACTTT.

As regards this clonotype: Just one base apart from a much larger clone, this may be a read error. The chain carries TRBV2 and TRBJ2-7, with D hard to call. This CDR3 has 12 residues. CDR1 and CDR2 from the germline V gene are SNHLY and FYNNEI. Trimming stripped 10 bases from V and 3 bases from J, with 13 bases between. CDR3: CATAPQNYEQYF. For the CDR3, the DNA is TGTGCCACCGCGCCACAGAACTACGAGCAGTACTTC.

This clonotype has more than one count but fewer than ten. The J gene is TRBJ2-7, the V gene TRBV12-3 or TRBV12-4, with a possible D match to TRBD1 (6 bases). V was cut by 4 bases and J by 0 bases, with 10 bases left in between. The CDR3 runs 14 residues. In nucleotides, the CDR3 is TGTGCCAGCAGTTCACAGGGTTACTCCTACGAGCAGTACTTC. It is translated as CASSSQGYSYEQYF.

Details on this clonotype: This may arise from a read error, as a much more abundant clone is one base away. The CDR3 sequence is CANRAALGSPLHF. The CDR3 DNA follows: TGTGCCAACAGGGCCGCCCTCGGGTCACCCCTCCACTTT. This chain joins TRBV3-1 and TRBJ1-6, with D possibly being TRBD1 (6 bases). Germline lookup yields CDR1 LGHDT and CDR2 YNNKEL (reference sequence). Trimming stripped 10 bases from V and 10 bases from J, with 17 bases between. CDR3 length equals 13 residues.

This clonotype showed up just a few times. The CDR3 DNA is TGTGCCAGTGGGGAGGCCAACACTGAAGCTTTCTTT. This sequence encodes CASGEANTEAFF. The V and J genes are TRBV19 and TRBJ1-1, with no clear D. The germline V and J ends were trimmed by 8 bases and 2 bases, with 9 bases remaining between them. The length of the CDR3 is 12 residues. The V gene's germline CDR1 is LNHDA and CDR2 SQIVND (reference sequence).

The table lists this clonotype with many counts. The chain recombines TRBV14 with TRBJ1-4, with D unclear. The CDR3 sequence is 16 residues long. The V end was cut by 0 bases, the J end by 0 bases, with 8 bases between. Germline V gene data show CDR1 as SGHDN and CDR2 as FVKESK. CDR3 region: CASSQDPQSTNEKLFF. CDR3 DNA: TGTGCCAGCAGCCAAGACCCTCAGTCAACTAATGAAAAACTGTTTTTT.

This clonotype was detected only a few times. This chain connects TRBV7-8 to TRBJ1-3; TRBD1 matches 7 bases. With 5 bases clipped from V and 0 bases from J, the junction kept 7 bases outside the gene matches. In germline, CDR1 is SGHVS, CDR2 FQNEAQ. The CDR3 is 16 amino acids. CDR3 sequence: CASSIGQASSGNTIYF. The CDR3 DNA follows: TGTGCCAGCAGCATCGGACAGGCAAGCTCTGGAAACACCATATATTTT.

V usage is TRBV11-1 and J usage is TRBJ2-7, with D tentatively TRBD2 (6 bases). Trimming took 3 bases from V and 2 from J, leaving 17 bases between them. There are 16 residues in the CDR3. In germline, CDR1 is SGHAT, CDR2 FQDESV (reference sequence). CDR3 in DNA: TGTGCCAGCAGCTTGGCGAGCGGGTCTACACCCTACGAGCAGTACTTC. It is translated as CASSLASGSTPYEQYF.

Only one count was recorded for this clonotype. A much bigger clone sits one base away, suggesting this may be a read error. CDR3 nucleotide sequence: TGTGCCAGCAGCTCCGACAGGGTGAACACTGGAGCTTTCTTT. Translated, it gives CASSSDRVNTGAFF. This chain links TRBV11-2 with TRBJ1-1; 7 bases agree with TRBD1. Germline CDR1 is SGHAT and CDR2 is FQNNGV. CDR3 length equals 14 residues. Full variable domain (remainder filled in from reference TRBV11-2 and TRBJ1-1): EAGVAQSPRYKIIEKRQSVAFWCNPISGHATLYWYQQILGQGPKLLIQFQNNGVVDDSQLPKDRFSAERLKGVDSTLKIQPAKLEDSAVYLCASSSDRVNTGAFFGQGTRLTVV.

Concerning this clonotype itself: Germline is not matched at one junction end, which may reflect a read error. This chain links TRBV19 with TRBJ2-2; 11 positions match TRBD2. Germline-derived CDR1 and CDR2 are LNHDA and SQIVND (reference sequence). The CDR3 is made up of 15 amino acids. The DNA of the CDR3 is TGTGCCAGTAGCTTGGGACTAGCGGCCACCGGGGAGCCGTTTTTT. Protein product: CASSLGLAATGEPFF.

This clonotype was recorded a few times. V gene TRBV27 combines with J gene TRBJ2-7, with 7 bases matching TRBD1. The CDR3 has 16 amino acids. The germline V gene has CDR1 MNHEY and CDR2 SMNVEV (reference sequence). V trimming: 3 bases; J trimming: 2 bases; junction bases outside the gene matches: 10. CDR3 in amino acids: CASSLSWDSRAYEQYF. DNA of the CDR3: TGTGCCAGCAGTTTGTCTTGGGACAGCAGGGCCTACGAGCAGTACTTC.

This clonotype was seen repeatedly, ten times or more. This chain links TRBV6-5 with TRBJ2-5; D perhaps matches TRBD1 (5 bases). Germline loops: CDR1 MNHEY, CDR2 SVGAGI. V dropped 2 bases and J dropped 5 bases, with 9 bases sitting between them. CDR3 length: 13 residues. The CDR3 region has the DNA TGTGCCAGCAGTTACGCAGGGTGGGAGACCCAGTACTTC. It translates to CASSYAGWETQYF.

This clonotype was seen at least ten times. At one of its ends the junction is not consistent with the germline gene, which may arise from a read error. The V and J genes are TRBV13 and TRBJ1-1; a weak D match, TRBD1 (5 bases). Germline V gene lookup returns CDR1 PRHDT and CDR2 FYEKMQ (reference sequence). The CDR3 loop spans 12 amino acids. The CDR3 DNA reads TGTGCCAGCAGCTTAGGTGGGGGGTTCGGGTTATTT. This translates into CASSLGGGFGLF. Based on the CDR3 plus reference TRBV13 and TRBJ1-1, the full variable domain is AAGVIQSPRHLIKEKRETATLKCYPIPRHDTVYWYQQGPGQDPQFLISFYEKMQSDKGSIPDRFSAQQFSDYHSELNMSSLELGDSALYFCASSLGGGFGLFGQGTRLTVV.

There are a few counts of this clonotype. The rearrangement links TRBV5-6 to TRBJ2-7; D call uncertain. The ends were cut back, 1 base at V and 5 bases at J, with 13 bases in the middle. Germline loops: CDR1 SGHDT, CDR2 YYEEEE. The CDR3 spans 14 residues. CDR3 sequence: CASSLLYRGDEQYF. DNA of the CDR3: TGTGCCAGCAGCTTGCTGTACCGCGGCGACGAGCAGTACTTC.